This T cell receptor beta chain was identified during a study of T cell repertoires in cytomegalovirus infection. Overall study context: The authors used CMV epitopes that were HLA-C-restricted (recently identified) and HLA-B-restricted (well studied). Public TCR beta signatures were indicative of both CMV infection and a matching HLA type.

A single record per CDR3 protein comes from TCRdb applying MiXCR to the reads. The table includes 140,000 to 150,000 distinct CDR3 sequences, over 25% detected once. This clonotype was seen many times. Antigen specificity is unknown. The CDR3 runs to 15 residues. V lost 5 bases, J lost 5 bases, and 16 bases lay in between. CDR1 is SGHVS, CDR2 FQNEAQ, per germline. Study observations and caveats: What dominated the ex vivo response were HLA-C-restricted CMV-specific TCR beta clonotypes. Cumulative public TCR beta family frequency identified CMV carriers with the relevant HLA.

The input for sequencing was CD8+ T cells from cultured PBMCs, taken from culture after CMV antigen stimulation. This clonotype was sampled from a human donor in good health (CMV status not recorded). Some clones in this sample may be carry-over from other donors' samples. The chain is built from TRBV7-8 and TRBJ2-1, with D tentatively TRBD2 (7 bases). The CDR3 nucleotides are TGTGCCAGCAGCACACGCGCGGGGGCAGACAATGAGCAGTTCTTC. Its protein is CASSTRAGADNEQFF.